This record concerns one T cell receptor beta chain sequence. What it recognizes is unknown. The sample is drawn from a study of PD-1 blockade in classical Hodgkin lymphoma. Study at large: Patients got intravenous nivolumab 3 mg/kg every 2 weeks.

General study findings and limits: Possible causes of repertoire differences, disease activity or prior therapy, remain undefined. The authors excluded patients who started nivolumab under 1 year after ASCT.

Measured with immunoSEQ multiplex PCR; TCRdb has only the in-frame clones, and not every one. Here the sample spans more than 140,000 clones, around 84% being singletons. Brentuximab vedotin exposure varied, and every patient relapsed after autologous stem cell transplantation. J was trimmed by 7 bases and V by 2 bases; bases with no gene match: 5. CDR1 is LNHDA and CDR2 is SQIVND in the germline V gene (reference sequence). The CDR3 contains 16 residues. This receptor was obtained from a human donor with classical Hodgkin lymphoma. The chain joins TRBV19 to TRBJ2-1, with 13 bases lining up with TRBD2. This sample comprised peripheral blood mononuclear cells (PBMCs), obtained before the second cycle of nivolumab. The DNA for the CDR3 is TGTGCCAGTAGTATACGAGGGACTAGCGGGGTAAATGAGCAGTTCTTC. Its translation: CASSIRGTSGVNEQFF.